Below are 29 T cell receptor beta chains sequenced from a single sample in a study of vaccination and CD4 T cells after COVID-19. Via MiXCR, TCRdb re-called the PCR reads, giving one row per CDR3 protein. The data hold some 25,000 distinct CDR3 sequences, with 45% to 65% observed a single time. Material: CD4+ T cells from blood, obtained before SARS-CoV-2 vaccination. The receptors derive from a human donor who had recovered from COVID-19.

This chain joins TRBV2 and TRBJ2-7; no definite D call. The CDR3 consists of 11 residues. Trimming removed 7 bases at V and 3 bases at J, with 7 bases between. Germline V CDR1 and CDR2: SNHLY, FYNNEI. The CDR3 DNA follows: TGTGCCAGCAATAGGTACTACGAGCAGTACTTC. Translation: CASNRYYEQYF.

This clonotype was seen more than once but under ten times. The CDR3 reads CSASLLNTEAFF. Written as DNA, the CDR3 is TGCAGTGCTAGTTTGTTGAACACTGAAGCTTTCTTT. The chain is built from TRBV20-1 and TRBJ1-1, with unresolved D. The CDR3 is 12 amino acids. Germline CDR1 DFQATT, CDR2 SNEGSKA (reference sequence). V gave up 3 bases and J gave up 0 bases, with 5 bases separating them.

The chain joins TRBV28 to TRBJ2-1; the match to TRBD2 covers 15 bases. This CDR3 spans 19 amino acids. Per germline, CDR1 MDHEN and CDR2 SYDVKM. V shed 6 bases and J 0 bases; nucleotides not matched to a gene: 9. Here the CDR3 DNA reads TGTGCCAGCAGCCCGGGACTAGCGGGAGGTCATTCCTCCTACAATGAGCAGTTCTTC. Translating it yields CASSPGLAGGHSSYNEQFF.

This clonotype was recorded a few times. This chain joins TRBV7-8 and TRBJ2-5; D remains ambiguous. Deletions cut 5 bases from V and 7 bases from J, with 20 bases between. Per the germline V gene, CDR1 is SGHVS and CDR2 is FQNEAQ. This CDR3 contains 15 residues. This CDR3 reads CASSPLIGPRRTQYF. The CDR3 DNA reads TGTGCCAGCAGCCCCCTAATAGGACCCCGAAGGACCCAGTACTTC.

The rearrangement links TRBV7-2 to TRBJ2-3; 8 bases fit TRBD1. CDR1 and CDR2 (germline): SGHTA, FQGNSA. This CDR3 is built from 14 residues. The V and J ends lost 3 bases and 1 base, in that order; junction bases with no gene match: 0. The CDR3 DNA reads TGTGCCAGCAGCTTGACAGGGGGCACAGATACGCAGTATTTT. This translates into CASSLTGGTDTQYF. The whole variable domain, remainder taken from reference TRBV7-2 and TRBJ2-3, is GAGVSQSPSNKVTEKGKDVELRCDPISGHTALYWYRQSLGQGLEFLIYFQGNSAPDKSGLPSDRFSAERTGGSVSTLTIQRTQQEDSAVYLCASSLTGGTDTQYFGPGTRLTVL.

There are a few counts of this clonotype. CDR3 nucleotide sequence: TGCAGTGCTAGGGAATACAATGAGCAGTTCTTC. Translated: CSAREYNEQFF. The chain combines TRBV20-1 with TRBJ2-1; D is undetermined. The germline V gene has CDR1 DFQATT and CDR2 SNEGSKA (reference sequence). The V and J ends lost 3 bases and 4 bases respectively, with 4 bases between them. This CDR3 has 11 residues.

The J gene is TRBJ2-1, the V gene TRBV7-8, with D possibly matching TRBD2 (6 bases). V was clipped by 3 bases and J by 9 bases, with 21 bases between them. The CDR3 totals 16 residues. Germline CDR1 is SGHVS and CDR2 is FQNEAQ. The CDR3 DNA follows: TGTGCCAGCAGCTTCCTCCGGCGGAGGGGTGGCGGTGAGCAGTTCTTC. Amino acids: CASSFLRRRGGGEQFF. The entire variable domain, with the rest obtained from reference TRBV7-8 and TRBJ2-1, is as follows: GAGVSQSPRYKVAKRGQDVALRCDPISGHVSLFWYQQALGQGPEFLTYFQNEAQLDKSGLPSDRFFAERPEGSVSTLKIQRTQQEDSAVYLCASSFLRRRGGGEQFFGPGTRLTVL.

The CDR3 region is CASSLSSGRIEQFF. CDR3 DNA sequence: TGTGCCAGCAGTTTATCTAGCGGGAGAATTGAGCAGTTCTTC. V is TRBV12-3 or TRBV12-4 and J is TRBJ2-1; 10 bases agree with TRBD2. There are 14 residues in the CDR3. Losses at the gene ends were 2 bases for V and 9 bases for J; bases not matched to a gene: 4.

This clonotype was counted a few times. The rearrangement joins TRBV20-1 to TRBJ1-2; TRBD1 matches at 7 bases. The germline V gene has CDR1 DFQATT and CDR2 SNEGSKA (reference sequence). CDR3 size: 20 residues. Trimming took 3 bases from V and 8 from J; bases not matched to a gene: 30. CDR3 residues: CSASYPPKPETGMNTDGYTF. The CDR3 DNA sequence: TGCAGTGCTAGTTACCCCCCGAAGCCAGAGACAGGGATGAATACGGACGGCTACACCTTC.

V gene TRBV20-1 combines with J gene TRBJ2-3; D unclear. Germline lookup yields CDR1 DFQATT and CDR2 SNEGSKA (reference sequence). Trimming removed 3 bases from V and 1 base from J, with 5 bases in between. The CDR3 spans 12 residues. The DNA for the CDR3 is TGCAGTGCTAGGGTCCGCACAGATACGCAGTATTTT. This encodes CSARVRTDTQYF.

The V gene is TRBV7-2, the J gene TRBJ2-6; 10 bases are a match to TRBD2. The V and J ends lost 5 bases and 0 bases, in that order; junction bases with no gene match: 7. CDR1 is SGHTA and CDR2 is FQGNSA in the germline V gene. This CDR3 has 18 amino acids. As DNA, the CDR3 is TGTGCCAGCAGCGCAAAACTAGCGGGAAGCTCTGGGGCCAACGTCCTGACTTTC. It codes for CASSAKLAGSSGANVLTF.

CDR3 loop: CASSFGLWVEITDTQYF. CDR3 sequence (DNA): TGTGCCAGCAGCTTCGGCCTTTGGGTGGAGATCACAGATACGCAGTATTTT. The genes are TRBV7-3 and TRBJ2-3; D ambiguous. The CDR3 is 17 residues long. The germline V gene has CDR1 SGHTA and CDR2 FQGTGA. Trimming took 3 bases from V and 2 from J, leaving 18 bases between them.

Worth noting for this clonotype: One end of the junction is discordant with germline, which a read error may explain. The chain couples TRBV2 to TRBJ1-1; D gene unclear. The CDR3 spans 12 residues. Germline CDR1 SNHLY, CDR2 FYNNEI. The chain's CDR3 is CASGDQDTEAFF. DNA of the CDR3: TGTGCCAGCGGTGACCAAGACACTGAAGCTTTCTTT.

This chain links TRBV18 with TRBJ1-2; D call uncertain. Per germline, CDR1 KGHSH and CDR2 LQKENI. V lost 4 bases, J lost 3 bases, and 15 bases lay in between. CDR3 length: 15 residues. CDR3 sequence (DNA): TGTGCCAGCTCACTTTCCAAGGAGGGCCACTATGGCTACACCTTC. It translates to CASSLSKEGHYGYTF.

The CDR3 sequence: CASSPGVAAGALYNEQFF. CDR3 nucleotide sequence: TGTGCCAGCAGCCCCGGTGTCGCAGCGGGAGCCCTCTACAATGAGCAGTTCTTC. The chain uses TRBV7-9 and TRBJ2-1; TRBD2 aligns across 8 bases. V lost 5 bases to trimming and J lost 3 bases; unmatched junction nucleotides: 15. This CDR3 has 18 residues. Germline V CDR1 and CDR2: SEHNR, FQNEAQ (reference sequence).

This rearrangement joins TRBV2 to TRBJ2-3; a weak D match, TRBD2 (6 bases). V lost 11 bases and J 9 bases, leaving 24 bases between the germline ends. CDR1 and CDR2 from the germline V gene are SNHLY and FYNNEI. The CDR3 is 14 residues long. CDR3 residues: CASASGGLILTQYF. CDR3 DNA: TGTGCCTCAGCCAGTGGGGGGTTAATTTTGACGCAGTATTTT.

The genes are TRBV27 and TRBJ2-7, with 9 bases identical to TRBD1. The CDR3 length is 14 residues. Germline CDR1 is MNHEY and CDR2 is SMNVEV (reference sequence). J lost 4 bases, V lost 3 bases, and 4 bases had no gene match. Here the CDR3 DNA reads TGTGCCAGCAGTTTCGGGACAGGGCCATACGAGCAGTACTTC. Translating gives CASSFGTGPYEQYF.

The chain carries TRBV6-1 and TRBJ1-5, with D perhaps TRBD1 (6 bases). Germline values: CDR1 MNHNS, CDR2 SASEGT. CDR3 length: 15 amino acids. Trimming cost V 7 bases and J 2 bases, with 15 bases left between them. The CDR3 DNA reads TGTGCCAGCAAAAGCCTAGGGGGTGGCAATCAGCCCCAGCATTTT. The encoded protein is CASKSLGGGNQPQHF.

The chain recombines TRBV7-2 with TRBJ1-4, with unresolved D. With 1 base removed from V and 2 bases from J, the gap between germline ends came to 11 bases. This CDR3 comprises 16 residues. CDR1 and CDR2 (germline): SGHTA, FQGNSA. CDR3 in amino acids: CASSLDPLRTNEKLFF. The CDR3 DNA reads as TGTGCCAGCAGCTTAGATCCGTTAAGGACTAATGAAAAACTGTTTTTT.

There are a few counts of this clonotype. CDR3 protein: CATSEDSTGELFF. In nucleotides, the CDR3 is TGTGCCACCAGTGAGGACAGCACCGGGGAGCTGTTTTTT. The chain uses TRBV24-1 and TRBJ2-2; a weak D match, TRBD1 (6 bases). Trimming cost V 4 bases and J 4 bases, with 6 bases left between them. The CDR3 extends over 13 amino acids. From germline, CDR1 is KGHDR and CDR2 SFDVKD.

This clonotype showed up just a few times. The chain is built from TRBV6-2 or TRBV6-3 and TRBJ2-3, with D uncertain. Trimming took 2 bases from V and 1 from J, leaving 10 bases between them. CDR1 and CDR2 (germline): MNHEY, SVGEGT. This CDR3 is built from 15 residues. CDR3 sequence reads: CASSYSFVRTDTQYF. The CDR3 bases are TGTGCCAGCAGTTACAGTTTTGTGCGCACAGATACGCAGTATTTT.

The chain is built from TRBV4-1 and TRBJ1-6; D is unclear. This CDR3 is 12 amino acids long. Germline CDR1 is MGHRA and CDR2 is YSYEKL. Trimming removed 1 base at V and 13 bases at J, with 8 bases between. CDR3 in amino acids: CASSQGIWPLHF. The CDR3 bases are TGCGCCAGCAGCCAAGGGATCTGGCCCCTCCACTTT.

V and J are TRBV20-1 and TRBJ1-4; 10 positions agree with TRBD1. The CDR3 spans 15 residues. Germline V gene lookup returns CDR1 DFQATT and CDR2 SNEGSKA (reference sequence). V lost 5 bases and J lost 7; bases outside the gene matches: 10. This chain's CDR3 is CSARFRQGASEKLFF. CDR3 nucleotide sequence: TGCAGTGCTCGATTCCGACAGGGGGCGAGTGAAAAACTGTTTTTT.

This rearrangement joins TRBV28 to TRBJ1-1; 8 bases are shared with TRBD1. The CDR3 is 15 residues long. The trim removed 10 bases at V and 5 bases at J, leaving 15 bases unmatched. CDR1 is MDHEN, CDR2 SYDVKM, per germline. The CDR3 reads CATYSPAGGDTEAFF. The CDR3, as DNA: TGTGCCACTTACTCTCCGGCAGGGGGCGATACTGAAGCTTTCTTT.

The CDR3 DNA is TGCAGTGCTAGACGACAGGGGGGAAGCACAGATACGCAGTATTTT. This encodes CSARRQGGSTDTQYF. J is TRBJ2-3 and V is TRBV20-1, with 9 bases lining up with TRBD1. Germline lookup yields CDR1 DFQATT and CDR2 SNEGSKA (reference sequence). This CDR3 has 15 residues. After removal of 2 bases from V and 0 bases from J, the junction contained 3 bases not matched to a gene.

The V gene is TRBV25-1, the J gene TRBJ2-7; weak D call: TRBD1 (5 bases). The V end lost 1 base, the J end lost 0 bases, and 10 bases lay between the germline ends. Germline-derived CDR1 and CDR2 are MGHDK and SYGVNS. The CDR3 contains 15 residues. The CDR3 DNA reads TGTGCCAGCAGTGAATGGGGCAGGGACTCCTACGAGCAGTACTTC. Its protein is CASSEWGRDSYEQYF.

This clonotype showed up just once. The J gene is TRBJ2-7, the V gene TRBV12-3 or TRBV12-4, with a tentative D call TRBD2 (6 bases). This CDR3 is 13 amino acids long. Deletions cut 7 bases from V and 5 bases from J, with 15 bases between. CDR3 amino acids: CASTSGTPDEQYF. CDR3 DNA sequence: TGTGCCAGCACTTCCGGGACTCCCGACGAGCAGTACTTC.

V is TRBV6-1 and J is TRBJ1-2; D gene ambiguous. The V end lost 7 bases, the J end lost 8 bases, and 17 bases lay between the germline ends. The CDR3 sequence is 13 residues long. Germline V gene sequence: CDR1 MNHNS, CDR2 SASEGT. CDR3 loop: CASIDGVTRGYTF. The CDR3 coding sequence is TGTGCCAGCATTGACGGGGTAACCCGCGGCTACACCTTC.

This clonotype appeared once. The chain uses TRBV19 and TRBJ1-5; 10 bases align to TRBD1. The ends lost 7 bases at V and 1 base at J; junction bases unmatched: 1. The CDR3 extends over 14 amino acids. Germline V gene lookup returns CDR1 LNHDA and CDR2 SQIVND (reference sequence). CDR3 DNA sequence: TGTGCCAGTACGGGACAGGGGAGCAATCAGCCCCAGCATTTT. This sequence encodes CASTGQGSNQPQHF.